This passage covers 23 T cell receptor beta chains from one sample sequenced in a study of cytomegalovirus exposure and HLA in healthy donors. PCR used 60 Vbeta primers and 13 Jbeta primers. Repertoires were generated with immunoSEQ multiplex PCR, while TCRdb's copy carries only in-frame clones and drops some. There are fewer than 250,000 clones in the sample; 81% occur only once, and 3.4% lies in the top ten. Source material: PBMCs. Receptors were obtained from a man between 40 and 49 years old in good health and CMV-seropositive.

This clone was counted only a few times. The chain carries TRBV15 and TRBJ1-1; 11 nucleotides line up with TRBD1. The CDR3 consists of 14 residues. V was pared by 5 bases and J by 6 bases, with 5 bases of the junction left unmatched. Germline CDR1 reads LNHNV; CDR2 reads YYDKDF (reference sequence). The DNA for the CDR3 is TGTGCCACCAGCGCTGGACAGGGGGCCGCTGAAGCTTTCTTT. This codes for CATSAGQGAAEAFF.

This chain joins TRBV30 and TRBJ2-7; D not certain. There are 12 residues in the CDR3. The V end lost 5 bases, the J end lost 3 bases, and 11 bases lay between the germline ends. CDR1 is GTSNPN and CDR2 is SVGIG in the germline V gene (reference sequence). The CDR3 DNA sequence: TGTGCCTGGGGCCCTAGACTCTACGAGCAGTACTTC. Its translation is CAWGPRLYEQYF.

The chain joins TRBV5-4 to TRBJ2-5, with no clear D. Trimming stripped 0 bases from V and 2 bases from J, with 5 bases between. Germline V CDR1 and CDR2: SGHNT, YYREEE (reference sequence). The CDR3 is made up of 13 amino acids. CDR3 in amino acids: CASSLGQQETQYF. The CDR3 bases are TGTGCCAGCAGCTTGGGGCAGCAAGAGACCCAGTACTTC.

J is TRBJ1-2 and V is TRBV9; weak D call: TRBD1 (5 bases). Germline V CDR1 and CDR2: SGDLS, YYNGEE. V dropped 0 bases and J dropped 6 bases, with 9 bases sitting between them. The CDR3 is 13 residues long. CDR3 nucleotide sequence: TGTGCCAGCAGCGTAGTCCAGGGCGATGGCTACACCTTC. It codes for CASSVVQGDGYTF.

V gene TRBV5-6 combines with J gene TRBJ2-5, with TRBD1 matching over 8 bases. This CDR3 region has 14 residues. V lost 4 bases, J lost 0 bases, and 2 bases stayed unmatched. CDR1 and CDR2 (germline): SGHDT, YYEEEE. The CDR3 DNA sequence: TGTGCCAGCAGCCCGACAGGGGACCAAGAGACCCAGTACTTC. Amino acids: CASSPTGDQETQYF.

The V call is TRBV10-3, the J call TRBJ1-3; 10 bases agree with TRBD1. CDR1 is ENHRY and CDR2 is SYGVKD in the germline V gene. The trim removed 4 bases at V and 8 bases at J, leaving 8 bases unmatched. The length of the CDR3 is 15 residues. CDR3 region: CAISGGQGTFYTIYF. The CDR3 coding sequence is TGTGCCATCAGTGGGGGACAGGGGACCTTTTACACCATATATTTT.

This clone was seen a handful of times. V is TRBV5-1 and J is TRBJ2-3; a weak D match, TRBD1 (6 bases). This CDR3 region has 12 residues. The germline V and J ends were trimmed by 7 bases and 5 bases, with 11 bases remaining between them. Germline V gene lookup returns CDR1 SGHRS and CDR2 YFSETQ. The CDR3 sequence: CASGEGEDTQYF. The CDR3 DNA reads TGCGCCAGCGGCGAGGGGGAAGATACGCAGTATTTT.

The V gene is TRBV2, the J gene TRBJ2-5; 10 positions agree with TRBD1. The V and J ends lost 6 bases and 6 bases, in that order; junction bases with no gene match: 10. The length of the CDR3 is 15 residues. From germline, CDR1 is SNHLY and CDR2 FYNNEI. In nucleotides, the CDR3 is TGTGCCAGCAGACCGGACAGGGGGGAGTTGAAGACCCAGTACTTC. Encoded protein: CASRPDRGELKTQYF.

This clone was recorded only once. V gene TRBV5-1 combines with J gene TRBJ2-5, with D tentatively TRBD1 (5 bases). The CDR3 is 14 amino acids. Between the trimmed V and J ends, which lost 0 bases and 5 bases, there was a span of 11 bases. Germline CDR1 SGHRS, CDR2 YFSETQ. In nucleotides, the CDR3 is TGCGCCAGCAGCTTGGGGGTCAGGGTGGAGACCCAGTACTTC. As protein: CASSLGVRVETQYF.

CDR3 nucleotides: TGTGCCAGCAGCCCTACCACAGATACGCAGTATTTT. It translates to CASSPTTDTQYF. The rearrangement uses TRBV7-2 and TRBJ2-3; D remains ambiguous. V shed 5 bases and J shed 2 bases, with 5 bases lying between them. This CDR3 spans 12 amino acids. Germline loops: CDR1 SGHTA, CDR2 FQGNSA.

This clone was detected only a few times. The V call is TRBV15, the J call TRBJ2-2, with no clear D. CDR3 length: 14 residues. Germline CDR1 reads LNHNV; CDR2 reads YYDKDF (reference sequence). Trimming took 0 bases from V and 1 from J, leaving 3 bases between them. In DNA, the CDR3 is TGTGCCACCAGCAGAGAGCGGAACACCGGGGAGCTGTTTTTT. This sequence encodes CATSRERNTGELFF.

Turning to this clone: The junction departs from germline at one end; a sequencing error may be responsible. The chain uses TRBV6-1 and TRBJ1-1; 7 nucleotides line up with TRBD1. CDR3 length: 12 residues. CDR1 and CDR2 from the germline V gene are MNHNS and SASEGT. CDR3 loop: CAIDRVNSEAFF. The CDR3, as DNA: TGTGCCATTGACAGGGTGAACTCTGAAGCTTTCTTT.

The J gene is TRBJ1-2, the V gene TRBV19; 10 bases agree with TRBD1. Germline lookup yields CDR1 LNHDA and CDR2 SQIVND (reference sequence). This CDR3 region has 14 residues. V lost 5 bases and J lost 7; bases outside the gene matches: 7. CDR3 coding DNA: TGTGCCAGTAGTTCCCGGACAGGGGGTTCTGGCTACACCTTC. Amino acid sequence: CASSSRTGGSGYTF.

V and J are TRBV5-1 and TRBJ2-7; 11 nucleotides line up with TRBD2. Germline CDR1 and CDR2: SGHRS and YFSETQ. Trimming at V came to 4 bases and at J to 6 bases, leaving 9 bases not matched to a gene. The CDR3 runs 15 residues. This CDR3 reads CASSPITSGSGEQYF. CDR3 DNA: TGCGCCAGCAGCCCAATTACTAGCGGGAGCGGCGAGCAGTACTTC. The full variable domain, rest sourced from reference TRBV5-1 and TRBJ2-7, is KAGVTQTPRYLIKTRGQQVTLSCSPISGHRSVSWYQQTPGQGLQFLFEYFSETQRNKGNFPGRFSGRQFSNSRSEMNVSTLELGDSALYLCASSPITSGSGEQYFGPGTRLTVT.

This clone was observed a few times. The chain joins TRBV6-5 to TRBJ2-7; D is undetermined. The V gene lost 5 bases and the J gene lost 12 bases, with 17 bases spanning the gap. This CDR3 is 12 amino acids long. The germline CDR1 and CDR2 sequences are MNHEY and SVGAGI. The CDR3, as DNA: TGTGCCAGCAGTCATCACAATACACGTGGGTACTTC. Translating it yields CASSHHNTRGYF.

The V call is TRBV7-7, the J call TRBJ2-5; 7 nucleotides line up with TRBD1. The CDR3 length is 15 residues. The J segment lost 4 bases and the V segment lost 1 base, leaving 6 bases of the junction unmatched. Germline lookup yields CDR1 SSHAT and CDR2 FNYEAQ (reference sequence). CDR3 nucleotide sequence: TGTGCCAGCAGCTTAGACGAGGGGGCTGGAGAGACCCAGTACTTC. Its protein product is CASSLDEGAGETQYF.

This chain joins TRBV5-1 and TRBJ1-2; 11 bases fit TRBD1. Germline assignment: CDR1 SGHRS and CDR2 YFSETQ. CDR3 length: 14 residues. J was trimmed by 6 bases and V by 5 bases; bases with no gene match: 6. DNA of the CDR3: TGCGCCAGCAGTGTGGACAGGGGGCATGATGGCTACACCTTC. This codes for CASSVDRGHDGYTF.

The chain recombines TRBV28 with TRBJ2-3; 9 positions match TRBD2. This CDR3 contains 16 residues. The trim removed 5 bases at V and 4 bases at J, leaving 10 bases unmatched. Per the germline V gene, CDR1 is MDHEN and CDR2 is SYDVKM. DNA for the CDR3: TGTGCCAGCAGTCCCCCCGGACTAGCGATCGCAGATACGCAGTATTTT. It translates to CASSPPGLAIADTQYF.

CDR3 sequence reads: CASTGQTDTQYF. CDR3 sequence (DNA): TGTGCCAGCACAGGCCAGACAGATACGCAGTATTTT. This chain connects TRBV27 to TRBJ2-3; no clear D. The CDR3 runs 12 residues. With 7 bases removed from V and 3 bases from J, the gap between germline ends came to 8 bases. In germline, CDR1 is MNHEY, CDR2 SMNVEV (reference sequence).

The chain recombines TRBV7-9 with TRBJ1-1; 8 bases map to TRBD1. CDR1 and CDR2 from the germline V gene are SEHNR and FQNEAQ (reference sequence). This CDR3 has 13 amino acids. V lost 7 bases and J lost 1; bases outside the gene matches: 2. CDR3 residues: CASNRGENTEAFF. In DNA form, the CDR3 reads TGTGCCAGCAACAGGGGGGAGAACACTGAAGCTTTCTTT. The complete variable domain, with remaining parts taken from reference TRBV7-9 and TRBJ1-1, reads DTGVSQNPRHKITKRGQNVTFRCDPISEHNRLYWYRQTLGQGPEFLTYFQNEAQLEKSRLLSDRFSAERPKGSFSTLEIQRTEQGDSAMYLCASNRGENTEAFFGQGTRLTVV.

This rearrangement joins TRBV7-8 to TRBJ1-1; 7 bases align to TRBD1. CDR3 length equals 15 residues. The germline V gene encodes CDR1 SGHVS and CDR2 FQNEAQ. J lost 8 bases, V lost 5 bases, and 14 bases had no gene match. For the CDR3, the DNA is TGTGCCAGCAGCATTAACCGGGACAGAACATCCGAAGCTTTCTTT. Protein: CASSINRDRTSEAFF. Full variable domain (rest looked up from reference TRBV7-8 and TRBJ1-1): GAGVSQSPRYKVAKRGQDVALRCDPISGHVSLFWYQQALGQGPEFLTYFQNEAQLDKSGLPSDRFFAERPEGSVSTLKIQRTQQEDSAVYLCASSINRDRTSEAFFGQGTRLTVV.

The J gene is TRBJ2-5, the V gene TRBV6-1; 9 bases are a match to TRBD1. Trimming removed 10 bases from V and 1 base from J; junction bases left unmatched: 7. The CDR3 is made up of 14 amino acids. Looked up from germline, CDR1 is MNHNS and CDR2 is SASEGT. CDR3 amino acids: CATGRDRAQETQYF. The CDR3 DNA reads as TGTGCCACCGGACGGGACAGGGCCCAAGAGACCCAGTACTTC.

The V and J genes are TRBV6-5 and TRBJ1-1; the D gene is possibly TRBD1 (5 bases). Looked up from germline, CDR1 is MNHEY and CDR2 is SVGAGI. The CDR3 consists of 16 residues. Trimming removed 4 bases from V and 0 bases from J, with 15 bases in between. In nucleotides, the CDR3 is TGTGCCAGCAGTTGGGGTACAGGCCGCATGAACACTGAAGCTTTCTTT. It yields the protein CASSWGTGRMNTEAFF.